Sequencing of this TCR beta chain was carried out in a study of blood T cell repertoires in COVID-19. As for the study in general: From the United States, Italy and Spain came samples of acute and convalescent COVID-19. In each case, the material was cDNA or gDNA derived from T cells, B-cell-depleted T cells, or PBMCs.

This clone occurred a few times. This CDR3 contains 14 residues. Germline V gene lookup returns CDR1 MGHRA and CDR2 YSYEKL. With V trimmed by 5 bases and J by 6 bases, 6 bases remained unmatched. Original processing notes: Amplified reference gene primers provided the basis for estimating nucleated cell counts. The method was immunoSEQ multiplex PCR; TCRdb's version includes in-frame clones alone and lacks a portion of them. V, J and clone size are those of that table, while D and trimming were read from the DNA. Of about 340,000 clones in the sample, more than 70% were seen once. The source is a man aged 25 to 40 with active or convalescent COVID-19. The specimen sequenced was peripheral blood. The chain uses TRBV4-1 and TRBJ2-7; the match to TRBD2 covers 11 bases. The CDR3 loop reads CASSLLAGAGEQYF. Written as DNA, the CDR3 is TGCGCCAGCAGCTTACTAGCGGGAGCGGGCGAGCAGTACTTC.